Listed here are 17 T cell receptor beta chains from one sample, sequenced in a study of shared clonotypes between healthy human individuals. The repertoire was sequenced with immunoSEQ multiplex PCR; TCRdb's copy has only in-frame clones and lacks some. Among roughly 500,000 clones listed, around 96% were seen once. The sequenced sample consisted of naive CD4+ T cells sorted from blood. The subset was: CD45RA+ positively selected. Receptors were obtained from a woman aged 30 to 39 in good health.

The CDR3 DNA sequence: TGTGCCAGCAGAACACCGGGACTCCAGGAGCAGTTCTTC. This sequence encodes CASRTPGLQEQFF. V and J are TRBV2 and TRBJ2-1; possibly TRBD2 for D (6 bases). The germline V gene encodes CDR1 SNHLY and CDR2 FYNNEI. This CDR3 contains 13 residues. Trimming took off 6 bases at V and 10 bases at J, with 16 bases between the two ends.

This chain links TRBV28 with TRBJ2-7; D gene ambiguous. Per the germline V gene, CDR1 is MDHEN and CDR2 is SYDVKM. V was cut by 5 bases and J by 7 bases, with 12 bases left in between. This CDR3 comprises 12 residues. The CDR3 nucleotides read TGTGCCAGCAGTCCGTCCGTGAGGGAGCAGTACTTC. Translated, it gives CASSPSVREQYF. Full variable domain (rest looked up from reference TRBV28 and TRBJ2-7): DVKVTQSSRYLVKRTGEKVFLECVQDMDHENMFWYRQDPGLGLRLIYFSYDVKMKEKGDIPEGYSVSREKKERFSLILESASTNQTSMYLCASSPSVREQYFGPGTRLTVT.

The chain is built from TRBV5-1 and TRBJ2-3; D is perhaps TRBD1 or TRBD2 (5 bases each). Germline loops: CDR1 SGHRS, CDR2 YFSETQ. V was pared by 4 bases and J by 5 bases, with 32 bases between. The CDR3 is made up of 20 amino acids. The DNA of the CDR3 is TGCGCCAGCAGCCCAGCCGGGACGGGTTCCTCGCGTACATTCGTAGATACGCAGTATTTT. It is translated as CASSPAGTGSSRTFVDTQYF.

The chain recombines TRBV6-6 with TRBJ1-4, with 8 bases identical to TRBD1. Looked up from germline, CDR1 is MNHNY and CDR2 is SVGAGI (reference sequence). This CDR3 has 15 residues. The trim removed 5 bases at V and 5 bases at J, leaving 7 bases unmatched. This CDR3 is CASSPPGTGNEKLFF. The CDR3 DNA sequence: TGTGCCAGCAGTCCCCCCGGGACAGGAAATGAAAAACTGTTTTTT.

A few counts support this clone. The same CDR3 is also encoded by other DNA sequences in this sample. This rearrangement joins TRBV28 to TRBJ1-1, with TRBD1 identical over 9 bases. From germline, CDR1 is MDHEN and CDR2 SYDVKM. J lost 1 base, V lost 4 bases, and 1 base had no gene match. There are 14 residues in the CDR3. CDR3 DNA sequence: TGTGCCAGCAGTTCGGGACAGGGGAACACTGAAGCTTTCTTT. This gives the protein CASSSGQGNTEAFF. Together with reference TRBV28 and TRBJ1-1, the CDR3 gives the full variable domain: DVKVTQSSRYLVKRTGEKVFLECVQDMDHENMFWYRQDPGLGLRLIYFSYDVKMKEKGDIPEGYSVSREKKERFSLILESASTNQTSMYLCASSSGQGNTEAFFGQGTRLTVV.

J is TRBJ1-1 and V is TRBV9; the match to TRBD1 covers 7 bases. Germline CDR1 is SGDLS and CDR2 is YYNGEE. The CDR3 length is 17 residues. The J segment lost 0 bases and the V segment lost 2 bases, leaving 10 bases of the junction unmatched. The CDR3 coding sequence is TGTGCCAGCAGCGTTTCCGGGACAGCAATTATGAACACTGAAGCTTTCTTT. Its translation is CASSVSGTAIMNTEAFF.

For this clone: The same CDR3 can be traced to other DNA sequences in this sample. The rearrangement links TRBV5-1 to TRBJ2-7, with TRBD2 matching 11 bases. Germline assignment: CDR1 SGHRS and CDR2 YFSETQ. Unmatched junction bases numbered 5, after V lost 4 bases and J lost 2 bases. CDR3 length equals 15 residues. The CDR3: CASSPRLAGTYEQYF. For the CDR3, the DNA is TGCGCCAGCAGCCCAAGACTAGCGGGAACCTACGAGCAGTACTTC. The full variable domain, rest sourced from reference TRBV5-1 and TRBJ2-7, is KAGVTQTPRYLIKTRGQQVTLSCSPISGHRSVSWYQQTPGQGLQFLFEYFSETQRNKGNFPGRFSGRQFSNSRSEMNVSTLELGDSALYLCASSPRLAGTYEQYFGPGTRLTVT.

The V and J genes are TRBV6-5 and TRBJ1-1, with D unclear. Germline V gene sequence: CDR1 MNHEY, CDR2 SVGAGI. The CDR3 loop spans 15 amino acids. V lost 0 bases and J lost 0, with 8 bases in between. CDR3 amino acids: CASSYSKAMNTEAFF. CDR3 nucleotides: TGTGCCAGCAGTTACTCGAAGGCCATGAACACTGAAGCTTTCTTT.

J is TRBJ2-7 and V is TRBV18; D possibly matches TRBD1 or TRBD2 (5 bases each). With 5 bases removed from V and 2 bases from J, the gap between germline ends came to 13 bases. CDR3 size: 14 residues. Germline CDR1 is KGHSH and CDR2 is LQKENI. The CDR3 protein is CASSLTGTAYEQYF. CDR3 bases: TGTGCCAGCTCATTGACCGGGACGGCCTACGAGCAGTACTTC.

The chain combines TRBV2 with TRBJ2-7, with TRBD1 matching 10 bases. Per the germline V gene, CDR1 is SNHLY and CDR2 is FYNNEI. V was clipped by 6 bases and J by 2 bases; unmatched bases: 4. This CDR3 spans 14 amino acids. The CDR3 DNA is TGTGCCAGCAGAACTGGACAGGGGGCCTACGAGCAGTACTTC. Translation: CASRTGQGAYEQYF.

The CDR3 protein is CASSSIAGRPDEQFF. CDR3 DNA sequence: TGCGCCAGCAGCTCCATAGCGGGACGTCCCGATGAGCAGTTCTTC. This chain links TRBV5-1 with TRBJ2-1; the match to TRBD2 covers 8 bases. The V segment lost 3 bases and the J segment 8 bases; nucleotides outside the gene matches: 10. This CDR3 is built from 15 residues. The germline CDR1 and CDR2 sequences are SGHRS and YFSETQ.

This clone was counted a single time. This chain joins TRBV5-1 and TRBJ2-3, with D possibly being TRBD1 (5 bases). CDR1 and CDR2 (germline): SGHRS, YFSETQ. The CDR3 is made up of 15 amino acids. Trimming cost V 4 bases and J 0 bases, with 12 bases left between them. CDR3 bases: TGCGCCAGCAGCGGCGACAGCCCAAGCACAGATACGCAGTATTTT. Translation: CASSGDSPSTDTQYF.

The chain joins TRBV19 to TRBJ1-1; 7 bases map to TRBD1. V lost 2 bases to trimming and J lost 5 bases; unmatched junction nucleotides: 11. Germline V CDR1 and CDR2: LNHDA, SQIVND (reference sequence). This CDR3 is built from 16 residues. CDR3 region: CASSIPRGGSWTEAFF. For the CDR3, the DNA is TGTGCCAGTAGTATACCTCGAGGGGGCTCGTGGACTGAAGCTTTCTTT.

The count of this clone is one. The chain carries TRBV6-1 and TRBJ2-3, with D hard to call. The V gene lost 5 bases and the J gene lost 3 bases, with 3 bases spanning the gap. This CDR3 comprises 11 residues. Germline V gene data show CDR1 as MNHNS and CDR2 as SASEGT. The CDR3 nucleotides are TGTGCCAGCAGTAGGACAGATACGCAGTATTTT. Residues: CASSRTDTQYF.

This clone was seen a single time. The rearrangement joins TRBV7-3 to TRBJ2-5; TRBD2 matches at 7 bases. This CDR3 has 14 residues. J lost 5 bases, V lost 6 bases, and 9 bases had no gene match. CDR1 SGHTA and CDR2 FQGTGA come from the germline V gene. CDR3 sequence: CASSAQGGRETQYF. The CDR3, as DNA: TGTGCCAGCAGTGCCCAGGGAGGGAGGGAGACCCAGTACTTC.

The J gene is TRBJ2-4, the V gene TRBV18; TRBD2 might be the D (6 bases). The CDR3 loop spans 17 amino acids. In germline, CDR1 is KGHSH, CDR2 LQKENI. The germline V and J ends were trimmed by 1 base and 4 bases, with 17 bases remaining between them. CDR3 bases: TGTGCCAGCTCACCACTCCGAGGAGGGTGGGGGAAAAACATTCAGTACTTC. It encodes CASSPLRGGWGKNIQYF. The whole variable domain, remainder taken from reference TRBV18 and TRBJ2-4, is NAGVMQNPRHLVRRRGQEARLRCSPMKGHSHVYWYRQLPEEGLKFMVYLQKENIIDESGMPKERFSAEFPKEGPSILRIQQVVRGDSAAYFCASSPLRGGWGKNIQYFGAGTRLSVL.

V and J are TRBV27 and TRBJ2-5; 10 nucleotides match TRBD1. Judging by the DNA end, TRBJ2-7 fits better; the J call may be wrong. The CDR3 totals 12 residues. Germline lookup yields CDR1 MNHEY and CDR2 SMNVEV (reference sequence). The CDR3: CASSTGGHEQYF. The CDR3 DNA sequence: TGTGCCAGTTCGACAGGGGGCCACGAGCAGTACTTC.